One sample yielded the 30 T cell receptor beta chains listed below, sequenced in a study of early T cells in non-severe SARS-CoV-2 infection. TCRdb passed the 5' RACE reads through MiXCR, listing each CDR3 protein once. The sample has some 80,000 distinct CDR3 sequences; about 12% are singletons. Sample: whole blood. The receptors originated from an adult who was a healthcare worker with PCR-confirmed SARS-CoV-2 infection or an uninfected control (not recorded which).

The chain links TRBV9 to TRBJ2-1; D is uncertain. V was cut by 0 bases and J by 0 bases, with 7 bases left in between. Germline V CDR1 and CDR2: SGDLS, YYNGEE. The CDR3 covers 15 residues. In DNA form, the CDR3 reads TGTGCCAGCAGCGTAGGGGGAAACTCCTACAATGAGCAGTTCTTC. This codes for CASSVGGNSYNEQFF.

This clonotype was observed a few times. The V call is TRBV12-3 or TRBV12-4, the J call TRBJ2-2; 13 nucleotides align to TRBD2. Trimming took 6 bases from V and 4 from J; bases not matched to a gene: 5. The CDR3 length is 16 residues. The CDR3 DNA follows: TGTGCCAGCAGCCCTACTAGCGGGAGGGCCACCGGGGAGCTGTTTTTT. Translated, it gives CASSPTSGRATGELFF.

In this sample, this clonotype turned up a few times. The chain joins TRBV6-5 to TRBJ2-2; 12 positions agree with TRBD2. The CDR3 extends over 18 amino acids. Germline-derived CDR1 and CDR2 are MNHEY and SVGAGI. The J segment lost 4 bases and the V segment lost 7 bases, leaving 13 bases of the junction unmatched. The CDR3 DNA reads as TGTGCCAGCACTATAACTAGCGGGAGGACCGCGGGCACCGGGGAGCTGTTTTTT. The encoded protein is CASTITSGRTAGTGELFF.

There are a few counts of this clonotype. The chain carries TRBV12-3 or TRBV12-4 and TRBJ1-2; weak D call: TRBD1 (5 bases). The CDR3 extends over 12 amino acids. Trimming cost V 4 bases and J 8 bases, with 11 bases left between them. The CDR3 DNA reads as TGTGCCAGCAGTTCGACAGTTCCGGGCTACACCTTC. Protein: CASSSTVPGYTF.

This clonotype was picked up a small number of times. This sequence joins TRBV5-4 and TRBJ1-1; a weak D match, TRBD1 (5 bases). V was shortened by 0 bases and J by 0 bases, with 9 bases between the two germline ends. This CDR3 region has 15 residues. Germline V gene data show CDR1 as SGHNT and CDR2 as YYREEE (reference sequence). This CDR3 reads CASSLVDSLNTEAFF. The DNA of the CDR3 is TGTGCCAGCAGCTTGGTCGACAGCCTGAACACTGAAGCTTTCTTT.

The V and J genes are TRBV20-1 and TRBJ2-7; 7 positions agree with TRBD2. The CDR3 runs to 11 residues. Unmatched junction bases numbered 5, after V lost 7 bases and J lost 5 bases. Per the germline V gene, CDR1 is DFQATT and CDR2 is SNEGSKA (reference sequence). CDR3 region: CSVSGSHEQYF. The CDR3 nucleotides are TGCAGTGTTAGCGGGTCCCACGAGCAGTACTTC.

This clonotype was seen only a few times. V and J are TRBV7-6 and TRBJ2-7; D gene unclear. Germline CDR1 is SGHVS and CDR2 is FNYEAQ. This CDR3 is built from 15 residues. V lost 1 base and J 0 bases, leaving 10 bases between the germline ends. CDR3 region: CASSLGQDRSYEQYF. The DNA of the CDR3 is TGTGCCAGCAGCTTAGGGCAGGATCGCTCCTACGAGCAGTACTTC.

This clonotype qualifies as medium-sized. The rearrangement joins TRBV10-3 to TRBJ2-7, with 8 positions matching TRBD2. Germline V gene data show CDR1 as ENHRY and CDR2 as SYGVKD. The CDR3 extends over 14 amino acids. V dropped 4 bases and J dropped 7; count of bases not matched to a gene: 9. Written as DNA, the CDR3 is TGTGCCATCAGTGGACGGGAGGGGATTGTTGAGCAGTACTTC. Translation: CAISGREGIVEQYF.

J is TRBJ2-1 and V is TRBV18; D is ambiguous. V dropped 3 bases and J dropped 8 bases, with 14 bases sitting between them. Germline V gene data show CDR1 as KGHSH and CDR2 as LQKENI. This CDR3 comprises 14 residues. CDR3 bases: TGTGCCAGCTCACCTAGAGTTAGTAACGATGAGCAGTTCTTC. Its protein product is CASSPRVSNDEQFF.

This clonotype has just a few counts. The CDR3 DNA is TGCGCCAGCAGCTGGGACCTCCAAGGAGGTCAGCCCCAGCATTTT. This codes for CASSWDLQGGQPQHF. V gene TRBV5-1 combines with J gene TRBJ1-5, with TRBD1 as a possible D gene (5 bases). Trimming left V 3 bases short and J 6 bases short, with 16 bases between. CDR1 and CDR2 from the germline V gene are SGHRS and YFSETQ. This CDR3 spans 15 amino acids.

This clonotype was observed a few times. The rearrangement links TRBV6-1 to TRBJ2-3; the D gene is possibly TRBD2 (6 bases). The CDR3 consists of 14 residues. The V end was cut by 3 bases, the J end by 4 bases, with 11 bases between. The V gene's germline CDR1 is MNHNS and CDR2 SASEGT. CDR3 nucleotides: TGTGCCAGCAGTGAGGGACTTGGAGCAGATACGCAGTATTTT. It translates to CASSEGLGADTQYF.

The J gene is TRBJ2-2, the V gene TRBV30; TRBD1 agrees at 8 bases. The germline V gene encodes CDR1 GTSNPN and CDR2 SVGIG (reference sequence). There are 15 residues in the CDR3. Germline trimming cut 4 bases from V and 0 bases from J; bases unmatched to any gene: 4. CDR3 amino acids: CAWKTGQANTGELFF. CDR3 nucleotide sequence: TGTGCCTGGAAAACGGGACAGGCGAACACCGGGGAGCTGTTTTTT.

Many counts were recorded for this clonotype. The CDR3 sequence is CASSAGTVEAFF. CDR3 DNA sequence: TGTGCCAGCAGTGCCGGGACAGTTGAAGCTTTCTTT. The rearrangement links TRBV2 to TRBJ1-1; TRBD1 agrees at 7 bases. The CDR3 length is 12 residues. The germline V gene encodes CDR1 SNHLY and CDR2 FYNNEI. With V trimmed by 4 bases and J by 7 bases, 3 bases remained unmatched.

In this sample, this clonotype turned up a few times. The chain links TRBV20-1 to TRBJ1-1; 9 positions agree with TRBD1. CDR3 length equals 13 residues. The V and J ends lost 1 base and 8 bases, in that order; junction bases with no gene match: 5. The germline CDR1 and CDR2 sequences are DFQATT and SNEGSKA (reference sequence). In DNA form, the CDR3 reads TGCAGTGCTAGAGTACGACAGGGGGGGGAAGCTTTCTTT. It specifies CSARVRQGGEAFF.

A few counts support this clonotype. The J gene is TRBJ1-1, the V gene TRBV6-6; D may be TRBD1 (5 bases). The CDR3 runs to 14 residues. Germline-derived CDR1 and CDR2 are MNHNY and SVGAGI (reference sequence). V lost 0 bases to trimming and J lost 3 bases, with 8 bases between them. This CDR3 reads CASSYSRDYTEAFF. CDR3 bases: TGTGCCAGCAGTTACTCGAGGGACTACACTGAAGCTTTCTTT.

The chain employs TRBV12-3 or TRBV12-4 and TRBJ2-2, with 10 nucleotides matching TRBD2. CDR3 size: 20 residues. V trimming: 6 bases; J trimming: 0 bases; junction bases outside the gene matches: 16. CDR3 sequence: CASSPEGLAPDNSNTGELFF. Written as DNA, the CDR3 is TGTGCCAGCAGCCCTGAGGGACTAGCGCCCGATAATTCGAACACCGGGGAGCTGTTTTTT.

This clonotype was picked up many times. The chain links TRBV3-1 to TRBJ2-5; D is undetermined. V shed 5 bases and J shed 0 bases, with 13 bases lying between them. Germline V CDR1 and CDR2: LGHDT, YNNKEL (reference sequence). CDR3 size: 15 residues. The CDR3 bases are TGTGCCAGCAGCTCATGGCTGGCAGACCAAGAGACCCAGTACTTC. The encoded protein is CASSSWLADQETQYF.

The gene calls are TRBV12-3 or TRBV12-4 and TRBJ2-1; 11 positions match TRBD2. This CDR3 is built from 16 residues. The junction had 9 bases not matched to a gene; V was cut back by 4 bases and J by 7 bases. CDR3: CASSSRLAGLRNEQFF. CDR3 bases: TGTGCCAGCAGTTCCAGACTAGCGGGGTTAAGAAATGAGCAGTTCTTC.

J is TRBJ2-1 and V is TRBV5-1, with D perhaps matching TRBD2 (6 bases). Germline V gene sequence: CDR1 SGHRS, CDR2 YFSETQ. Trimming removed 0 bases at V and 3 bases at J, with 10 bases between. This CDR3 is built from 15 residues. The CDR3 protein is CASSLVSGVYNEQFF. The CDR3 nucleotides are TGCGCCAGCAGCTTGGTTAGCGGAGTCTACAATGAGCAGTTCTTC.

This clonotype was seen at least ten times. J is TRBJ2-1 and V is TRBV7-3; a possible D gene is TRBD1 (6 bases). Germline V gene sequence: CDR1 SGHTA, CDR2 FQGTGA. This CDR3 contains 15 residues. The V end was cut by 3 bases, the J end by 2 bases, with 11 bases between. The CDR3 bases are TGTGCCAGCAGCTTTACAGGGAACACCTACAATGAGCAGTTCTTC. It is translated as CASSFTGNTYNEQFF.

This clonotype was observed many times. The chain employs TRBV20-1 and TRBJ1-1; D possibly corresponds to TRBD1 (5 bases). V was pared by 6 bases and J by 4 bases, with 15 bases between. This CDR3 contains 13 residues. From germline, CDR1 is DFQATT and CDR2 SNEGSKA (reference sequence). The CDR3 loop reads CSATGGMGTEAFF. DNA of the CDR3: TGCAGTGCAACAGGCGGAATGGGCACTGAAGCTTTCTTT.

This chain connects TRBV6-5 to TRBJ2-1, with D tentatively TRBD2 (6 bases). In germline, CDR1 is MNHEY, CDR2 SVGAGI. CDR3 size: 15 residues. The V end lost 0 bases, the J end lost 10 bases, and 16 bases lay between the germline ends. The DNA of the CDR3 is TGTGCCAGCAGTTACTCCGGGACTCCTAAGGGGGAGCAGTTCTTC. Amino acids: CASSYSGTPKGEQFF.

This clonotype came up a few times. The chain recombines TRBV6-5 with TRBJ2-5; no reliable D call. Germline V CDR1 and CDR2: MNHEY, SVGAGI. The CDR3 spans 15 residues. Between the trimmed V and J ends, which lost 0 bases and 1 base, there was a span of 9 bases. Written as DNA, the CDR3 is TGTGCCAGCAGTTACTCGATTACGTTCCAAGAGACCCAGTACTTC. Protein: CASSYSITFQETQYF.

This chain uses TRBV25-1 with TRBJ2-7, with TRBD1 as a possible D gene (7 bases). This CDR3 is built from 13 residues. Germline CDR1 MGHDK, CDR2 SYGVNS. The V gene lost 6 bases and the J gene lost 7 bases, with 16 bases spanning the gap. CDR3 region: CASRGQAEGEQYF. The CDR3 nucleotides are TGTGCCAGCAGAGGACAGGCGGAGGGGGAGCAGTACTTC.

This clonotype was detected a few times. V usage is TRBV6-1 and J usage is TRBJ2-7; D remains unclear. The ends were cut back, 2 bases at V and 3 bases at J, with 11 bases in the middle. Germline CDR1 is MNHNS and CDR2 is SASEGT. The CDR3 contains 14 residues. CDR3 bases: TGTGCCAGCAGTGAAAATGGGATGGTCTACGAGCAGTACTTC. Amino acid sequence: CASSENGMVYEQYF.

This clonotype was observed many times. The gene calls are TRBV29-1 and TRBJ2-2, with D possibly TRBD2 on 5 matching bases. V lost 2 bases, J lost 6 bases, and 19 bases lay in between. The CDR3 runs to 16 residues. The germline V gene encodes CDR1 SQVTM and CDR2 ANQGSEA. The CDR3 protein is CSVELLTTVGAGELFF. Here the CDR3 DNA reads TGCAGCGTTGAACTGTTAACCACCGTCGGGGCCGGGGAGCTGTTTTTT.

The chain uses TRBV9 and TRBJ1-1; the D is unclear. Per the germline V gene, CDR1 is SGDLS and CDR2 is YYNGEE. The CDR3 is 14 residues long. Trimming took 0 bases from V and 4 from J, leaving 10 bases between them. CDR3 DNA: TGTGCCAGCAGCGTAGATTCCCAGAGCACTGAAGCTTTCTTT. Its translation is CASSVDSQSTEAFF. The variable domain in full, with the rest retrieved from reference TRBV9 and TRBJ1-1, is DSGVTQTPKHLITATGQRVTLRCSPRSGDLSVYWYQQSLDQGLQFLIQYYNGEERAKGNILERFSAQQFPDLHSELNLSSLELGDSALYFCASSVDSQSTEAFFGQGTRLTVV.

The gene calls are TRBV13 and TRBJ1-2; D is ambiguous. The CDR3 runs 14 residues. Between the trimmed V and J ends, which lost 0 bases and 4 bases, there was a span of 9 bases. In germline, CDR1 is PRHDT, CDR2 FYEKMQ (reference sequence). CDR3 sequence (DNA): TGTGCCAGCAGCTTAGGCCCAAAAGGCTATGGCTACACCTTC. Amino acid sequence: CASSLGPKGYGYTF.

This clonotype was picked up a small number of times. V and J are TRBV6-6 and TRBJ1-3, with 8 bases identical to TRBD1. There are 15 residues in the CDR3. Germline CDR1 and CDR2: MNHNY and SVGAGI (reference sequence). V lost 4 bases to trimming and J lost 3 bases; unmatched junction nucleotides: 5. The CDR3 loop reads CASSSTGESGNTIYF. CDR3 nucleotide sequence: TGTGCCAGCAGTTCGACAGGGGAGAGTGGAAACACCATATATTTT.

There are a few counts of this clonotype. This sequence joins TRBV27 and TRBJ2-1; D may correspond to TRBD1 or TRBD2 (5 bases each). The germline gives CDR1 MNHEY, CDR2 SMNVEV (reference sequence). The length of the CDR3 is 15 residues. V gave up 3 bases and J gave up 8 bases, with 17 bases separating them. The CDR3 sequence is CASSFRDARQDEQFF. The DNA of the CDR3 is TGTGCCAGCAGTTTCAGGGACGCGAGGCAGGATGAGCAGTTCTTC.